Presented here are 19 T cell receptor beta chains from one specimen sequenced in a study of cytomegalovirus exposure and HLA in healthy donors. Researchers ran the PCR with 60 Vbeta and 13 Jbeta primers. Sequenced by immunoSEQ multiplex PCR; TCRdb stores in-frame clones only, minus some. The table shows more than 85,000 clones, with around 88% occurring only once. The source material was PBMCs. These receptors all come from a man aged 40-55 years in good health and CMV-seronegative.

Only a few counts were recorded for this clone. The rearrangement uses TRBV6-5 and TRBJ1-2; TRBD1 agrees at 8 bases. The trim removed 2 bases at V and 8 bases at J, leaving 4 bases unmatched. CDR1 is MNHEY, CDR2 SVGAGI, per germline. The CDR3 totals 13 residues. The CDR3 nucleotides are TGTGCCAGCAGTTACCTCAGGGGGCAGGGCTACACCTTC. Translation: CASSYLRGQGYTF.

This clone was counted a single time. This rearrangement joins TRBV5-4 to TRBJ2-3, with 10 positions matching TRBD2. CDR1 SGHNT and CDR2 YYREEE come from the germline V gene (reference sequence). The CDR3 runs to 16 residues. V lost 2 bases, J lost 5 bases, and 8 bases stayed unmatched. CDR3 residues: CASSLQRGGRQDTQYF. In DNA form, the CDR3 reads TGTGCCAGCAGCTTACAGCGGGGGGGCCGGCAAGATACGCAGTATTTT.

The gene calls are TRBV30 and TRBJ1-1; weak D call: TRBD1 (5 bases). The germline V gene has CDR1 GTSNPN and CDR2 SVGIG (reference sequence). V was clipped by 2 bases and J by 11 bases, with 12 bases between them. The CDR3 runs 11 residues. CDR3 nucleotides: TGTGCCTGGAGTTCGGACACCCTGGCTTTCTTT. It encodes CAWSSDTLAFF.

The J gene is TRBJ2-3, the V gene TRBV28; 14 bases agree with TRBD2. Germline V lookup: CDR1 MDHEN, CDR2 SYDVKM. V gave up 6 bases and J gave up 2 bases; unmatched junction bases: 4. The CDR3 covers 16 residues. The CDR3 nucleotides are TGTGCCAGCAGGCGGACTAGCGGGGGGCCCACAGATACGCAGTATTTT. Protein sequence: CASRRTSGGPTDTQYF.

This sequence joins TRBV5-4 and TRBJ2-5; 9 nucleotides agree with TRBD1. V dropped 2 bases and J dropped 5; count of bases not matched to a gene: 13. Germline CDR1 SGHNT, CDR2 YYREEE (reference sequence). This CDR3 has 17 amino acids. CDR3 in DNA: TGTGCCAGCAGCTTTGGGGGGGACAGGGCCTCCGGGGAGACCCAGTACTTC. It specifies CASSFGGDRASGETQYF.

V usage is TRBV6-1 and J usage is TRBJ1-5; 9 nucleotides line up with TRBD1. V shed 10 bases and J 7 bases; nucleotides not matched to a gene: 5. The CDR3 consists of 12 residues. Germline V lookup: CDR1 MNHNS, CDR2 SASEGT. CDR3 nucleotide sequence: TGTGCCACCGGGACAGGGTTACAGCCCCAGCATTTT. Its protein product is CATGTGLQPQHF.

The chain has TRBV10-3 and TRBJ1-1; D is undetermined. The CDR3 covers 14 residues. Germline V gene data show CDR1 as ENHRY and CDR2 as SYGVKD. Trimming shortened V by 8 bases and J by 1 base, and 14 bases separated the two germline ends. The CDR3 reads CAIRAGFENTEAFF. The CDR3 DNA is TGTGCCATCCGGGCGGGGTTCGAGAACACTGAAGCTTTCTTT.

V and J are TRBV29-1 and TRBJ1-2; TRBD1 is a possible D gene (5 bases). Germline CDR1 and CDR2: SQVTM and ANQGSEA. This CDR3 is built from 18 residues. V was trimmed by 5 bases and J by 0 bases, leaving 25 bases between them. The DNA of the CDR3 is TGCAGCGTTTGGGTAAATCGAAATCTTCAGGGTACTAACTATGGCTACACCTTC. It yields the protein CSVWVNRNLQGTNYGYTF.

The chain uses TRBV28 and TRBJ1-4; 8 nucleotides line up with TRBD1. Germline values: CDR1 MDHEN, CDR2 SYDVKM. The CDR3 loop spans 14 amino acids. V lost 6 bases and J lost 7; bases outside the gene matches: 7. In nucleotides, the CDR3 is TGTGCCAGCAGAAACAGGGGGAGTGCTGAAAAACTGTTTTTT. As protein: CASRNRGSAEKLFF.

The chain uses TRBV2 and TRBJ1-2, with D possibly being TRBD1 (6 bases). V was pared by 5 bases and J by 0 bases, with 13 bases between. Germline-derived CDR1 and CDR2 are SNHLY and FYNNEI. The CDR3 length is 15 residues. The chain's CDR3 is CASSRDNLANYGYTF. The CDR3 DNA reads as TGTGCCAGCAGTAGGGACAACCTAGCTAACTATGGCTACACCTTC.

The J gene is TRBJ1-4, the V gene TRBV9, with D hard to call. V was cut by 2 bases and J by 8 bases, with 7 bases left in between. CDR1 is SGDLS and CDR2 is YYNGEE in the germline V gene. CDR3 size: 12 residues. The CDR3 DNA is TGTGCCAGCAGCGTTACGGAGGAAAAACTGTTTTTT. It specifies CASSVTEEKLFF.

This chain connects TRBV9 to TRBJ1-1; TRBD1 agrees at 7 bases. The length of the CDR3 is 15 residues. Trimming at V came to 4 bases and at J to 2 bases, leaving 8 bases not matched to a gene. Germline CDR1 SGDLS, CDR2 YYNGEE. DNA of the CDR3: TGTGCCAGCAGCCCCCGGGACAGACCAAACACTGAAGCTTTCTTT. It yields the protein CASSPRDRPNTEAFF.

This clone appeared a few times. This chain uses TRBV7-3 with TRBJ1-2; D perhaps matches TRBD1 (6 bases). V was trimmed by 5 bases and J by 1 base, leaving 20 bases between them. Germline CDR1 is SGHTA and CDR2 is FQGTGA. The CDR3 is made up of 17 amino acids. CDR3 amino acids: CASSVGGVGGFNYGYTF. The CDR3 nucleotides are TGTGCCAGCAGCGTTGGTGGCGTAGGGGGTTTTAACTATGGCTACACCTTC.

This rearrangement joins TRBV6-6 to TRBJ1-1; 10 nucleotides match TRBD1. Per the germline V gene, CDR1 is MNHNY and CDR2 is SVGAGI (reference sequence). V dropped 8 bases and J dropped 6; count of bases not matched to a gene: 6. CDR3 length: 13 residues. The CDR3 coding sequence is TGTGCCAGCGGGGGAGGACAGGGGGCTGAAGCTTTCTTT. This encodes CASGGGQGAEAFF.

The chain joins TRBV5-1 to TRBJ1-5; tentatively, D is TRBD1 (5 bases). The ends were cut back, 0 bases at V and 5 bases at J, with 9 bases in the middle. Germline V CDR1 and CDR2: SGHRS, YFSETQ. The CDR3 is 14 amino acids. CDR3 bases: TGCGCCAGCAGCTTGGGGGGGGGAGATCAGCCCCAGCATTTT. Its protein product is CASSLGGGDQPQHF.

The CDR3 DNA is TGCGCCAGCAGCTTCGGGGACAGGGGGTATGAAAAACTGTTTTTT. Translated, it gives CASSFGDRGYEKLFF. The gene calls are TRBV5-1 and TRBJ1-4; 11 bases are a match to TRBD1. After removal of 2 bases from V and 6 bases from J, the junction contained 3 bases not matched to a gene. The CDR3 has 15 amino acids. Germline assignment: CDR1 SGHRS and CDR2 YFSETQ. Full variable domain (remainder filled in from reference TRBV5-1 and TRBJ1-4): KAGVTQTPRYLIKTRGQQVTLSCSPISGHRSVSWYQQTPGQGLQFLFEYFSETQRNKGNFPGRFSGRQFSNSRSEMNVSTLELGDSALYLCASSFGDRGYEKLFFGSGTQLSVL.

This chain connects TRBV28 to TRBJ1-6, with TRBD1 as a possible D gene (6 bases). Germline V CDR1 and CDR2: MDHEN, SYDVKM. The CDR3 has 15 amino acids. The V end lost 7 bases, the J end lost 9 bases, and 19 bases lay between the germline ends. CDR3 amino acids: CASTTGEGGVSPLHF. CDR3 DNA sequence: TGTGCCAGCACCACCGGGGAGGGGGGGGTTTCACCCCTCCACTTT. Full variable domain (outside the CDR3, taken from reference TRBV28 and TRBJ1-6): DVKVTQSSRYLVKRTGEKVFLECVQDMDHENMFWYRQDPGLGLRLIYFSYDVKMKEKGDIPEGYSVSREKKERFSLILESASTNQTSMYLCASTTGEGGVSPLHFGNGTRLTVT.

V usage is TRBV30 and J usage is TRBJ1-2; D is perhaps TRBD1 (5 bases). The CDR3 spans 14 residues. The V end lost 4 bases, the J end lost 0 bases, and 12 bases lay between the germline ends. Germline lookup yields CDR1 GTSNPN and CDR2 SVGIG (reference sequence). CDR3 amino acids: CAWIRRGSNYGYTF. In DNA, the CDR3 is TGTGCCTGGATTAGGAGGGGATCTAACTATGGCTACACCTTC.

This chain links TRBV11-2 with TRBJ1-3, with D possibly being TRBD1 (6 bases). Germline V gene sequence: CDR1 SGHAT, CDR2 FQNNGV. V lost 5 bases and J 4 bases, leaving 18 bases between the germline ends. The CDR3 consists of 16 residues. In DNA, the CDR3 is TGTGCCAGCAGCCACGGGACAAGCGGATTGGGAAACACCATATATTTT. This codes for CASSHGTSGLGNTIYF.